This T cell receptor beta chain was recorded in a study of blood T cell repertoires in COVID-19. The assay was immunoSEQ multiplex PCR, and TCRdb's table has in-frame clones only and misses some. The data show about 100,000 clones, 69% seen once. V lost 2 bases to trimming and J lost 4 bases; unmatched junction nucleotides: 2. This CDR3 region has 14 residues. Germline V lookup: CDR1 KGHSH, CDR2 LQKENI. Sequencing input: peripheral blood. This rearrangement joins TRBV18 to TRBJ2-7, with 10 bases that match TRBD1. The clonotype originates from a man aged 80 or over with acute or convalescent COVID-19. CDR3 DNA: TGTGCCAGCTCACCAAGGACAGGGGGATACGAGCAGTACTTC. Protein sequence: CASSPRTGGYEQYF.